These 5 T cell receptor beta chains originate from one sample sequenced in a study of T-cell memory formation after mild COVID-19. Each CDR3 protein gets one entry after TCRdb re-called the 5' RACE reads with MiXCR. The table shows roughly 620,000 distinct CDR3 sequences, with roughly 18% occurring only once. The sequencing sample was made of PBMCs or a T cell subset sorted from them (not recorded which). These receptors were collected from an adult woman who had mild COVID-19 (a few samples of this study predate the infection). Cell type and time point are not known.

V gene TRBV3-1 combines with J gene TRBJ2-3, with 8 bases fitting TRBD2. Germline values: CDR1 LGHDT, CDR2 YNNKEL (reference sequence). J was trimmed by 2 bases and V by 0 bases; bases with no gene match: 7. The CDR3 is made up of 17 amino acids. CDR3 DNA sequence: TGTGCCAGCAGCCAAGAAATTGGCGGGGGGCTCACAGATACGCAGTATTTT. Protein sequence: CASSQEIGGGLTDTQYF.

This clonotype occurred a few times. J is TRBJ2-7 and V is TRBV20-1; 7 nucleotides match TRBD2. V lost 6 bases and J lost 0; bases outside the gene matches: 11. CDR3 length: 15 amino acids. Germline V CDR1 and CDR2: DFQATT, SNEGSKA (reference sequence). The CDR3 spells CSAPPRSSGSYEQYF. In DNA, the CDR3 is TGCAGTGCCCCGCCACGCTCTAGCGGCTCCTACGAGCAGTACTTC.

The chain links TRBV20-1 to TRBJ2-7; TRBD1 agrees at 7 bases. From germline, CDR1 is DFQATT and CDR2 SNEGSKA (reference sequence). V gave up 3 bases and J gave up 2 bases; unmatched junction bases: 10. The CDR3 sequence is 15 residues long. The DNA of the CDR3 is TGCAGTGCTAGTCGGGACAGCATCGTCACCTACGAGCAGTACTTC. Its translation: CSASRDSIVTYEQYF.

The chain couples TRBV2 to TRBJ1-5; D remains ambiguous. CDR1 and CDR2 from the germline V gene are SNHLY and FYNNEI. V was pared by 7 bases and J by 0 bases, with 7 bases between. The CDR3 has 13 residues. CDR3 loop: CASTIYSNQPQHF. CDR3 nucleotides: TGTGCCAGCACCATCTATAGCAATCAGCCCCAGCATTTT.

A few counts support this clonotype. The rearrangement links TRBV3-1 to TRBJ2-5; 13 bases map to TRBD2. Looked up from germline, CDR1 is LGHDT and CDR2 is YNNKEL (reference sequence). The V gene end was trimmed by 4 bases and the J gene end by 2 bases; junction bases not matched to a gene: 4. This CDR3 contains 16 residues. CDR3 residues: CASSPQGLAGQETQYF. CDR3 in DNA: TGTGCCAGCAGCCCCCAGGGACTAGCGGGGCAAGAGACCCAGTACTTC.